This T cell receptor beta chain was identified during a study of shared clonotypes between healthy human individuals. General study results and limits: Researchers sampled blood only, noting tissue repertoires likely differ. Naive subsets usually exceeded memory subsets in estimated richness.

V lost 5 bases and J lost 1; bases outside the gene matches: 3. CDR3 length: 14 amino acids. Germline CDR1 MDHEN, CDR2 SYDVKM. The sample holds a few counts of this clone. What it binds is unknown. Assay: immunoSEQ multiplex PCR; the TCRdb copy retains only in-frame clones and omits some. The table records a few million clones, around 90% of them present only once. This chain uses TRBV28 with TRBJ1-1, with 8 bases identical to TRBD1. This TCR derives from a man younger than 30 in good health. Some clones in this sample may be carry-over from other donors' samples. The sequencing input was naive CD4+ T cells from PBMCs. The subset denotes: CD45RA+ positively selected. CDR3: CASSTGGPNTEAFF. Here the CDR3 DNA reads TGTGCCAGCAGTACAGGGGGACCGAACACTGAAGCTTTCTTT.